These 27 T cell receptor beta chains came from one sample sequenced in a study of early T cells in non-severe SARS-CoV-2 infection. TCRdb re-derived calls from the 5' RACE reads in MiXCR, one entry per CDR3 protein. The sample holds tens of thousands of distinct CDR3 sequences, roughly 4.5% seen once. Specimen: whole blood. The receptors come from an adult who was a healthcare worker with PCR-confirmed SARS-CoV-2 infection or an uninfected control (not recorded which).

This clonotype has at least ten counts. This chain uses TRBV29-1 with TRBJ2-7; the D gene could be TRBD1 or TRBD2 (5 bases each). Germline CDR1 and CDR2: SQVTM and ANQGSEA. V dropped 4 bases and J dropped 0 bases, with 13 bases sitting between them. The CDR3 has 14 amino acids. The CDR3 spells CSVGEGIGSYEQYF. The CDR3 nucleotides read TGCAGCGTTGGTGAGGGGATAGGCTCCTACGAGCAGTACTTC.

The chain links TRBV29-1 to TRBJ2-5, with a possible D match to TRBD1 (5 bases). The CDR3 contains 11 residues. V was trimmed by 7 bases and J by 5 bases, leaving 11 bases between them. Germline V gene lookup returns CDR1 SQVTM and CDR2 ANQGSEA. The chain's CDR3 is CSGQGSETQYF. CDR3 DNA: TGCAGCGGTCAGGGATCCGAGACCCAGTACTTC.

V usage is TRBV28 and J usage is TRBJ2-1; D call uncertain. From germline, CDR1 is MDHEN and CDR2 SYDVKM. CDR3 size: 11 residues. Between the trimmed V and J ends, which lost 2 bases and 8 bases, there was a span of 4 bases. The CDR3, as DNA: TGTGCCAGCAGTTTAGTCTATGAGCAGTTCTTC. It is translated as CASSLVYEQFF.

At least ten counts were recorded for this clonotype. Germline is not matched at one junction end, which may reflect a read error. DNA for the CDR3: TGCAGTGCTAGAGAGGGGGCCACTAAAGCTTTCTTT. Protein: CSAREGATKAFF. V is TRBV20-1 and J is TRBJ1-1; weak D call: TRBD1 (6 bases). Germline V gives CDR1 DFQATT, CDR2 SNEGSKA (reference sequence). The CDR3 runs to 12 residues.

This clonotype was seen a few times. V and J are TRBV7-9 and TRBJ2-1; TRBD2 matches at 11 bases. Germline-derived CDR1 and CDR2 are SEHNR and FQNEAQ (reference sequence). The junction had 6 bases not matched to a gene; V was cut back by 5 bases and J by 9 bases. This CDR3 spans 14 amino acids. The CDR3 nucleotides read TGTGCCAGCAGCATACTAGCGGGGGTAGGTGAGCAGTTCTTC. This encodes CASSILAGVGEQFF.

This clonotype was recorded at least ten times. The chain recombines TRBV27 with TRBJ1-6, with 9 bases aligning to TRBD1. This CDR3 has 12 amino acids. The V and J ends lost 6 bases and 10 bases, in that order; junction bases with no gene match: 1. The germline V gene has CDR1 MNHEY and CDR2 SMNVEV (reference sequence). This CDR3 reads CASRDRGSPLHF. The CDR3 DNA reads as TGTGCCAGCAGGGACAGGGGATCACCCCTCCACTTT.

This clonotype occurred a few times. V is TRBV11-2 and J is TRBJ2-7; 10 bases match TRBD1. The trim removed 5 bases at V and 3 bases at J, leaving 7 bases unmatched. CDR1 and CDR2 (germline): SGHAT, FQNNGV. This CDR3 has 15 amino acids. In nucleotides, the CDR3 is TGTGCCAGCAGCCTACCGGGACAGGGGTTCTACGAGCAGTACTTC. This gives the protein CASSLPGQGFYEQYF.

Many counts were recorded for this clonotype. The gene calls are TRBV30 and TRBJ1-1; D remains unclear. This CDR3 has 15 residues. Trimming removed 0 bases from V and 0 bases from J, with 11 bases in between. Germline-derived CDR1 and CDR2 are GTSNPN and SVGIG (reference sequence). This CDR3 reads CAWSVSRYMNTEAFF. CDR3 nucleotides: TGTGCCTGGAGTGTGTCCAGATACATGAACACTGAAGCTTTCTTT.

This clonotype was observed at least ten times. The gene calls are TRBV29-1 and TRBJ1-1; D ambiguous. The CDR3 has 14 amino acids. The V gene's germline CDR1 is SQVTM and CDR2 ANQGSEA. V lost 3 bases, J lost 1 base, and 12 bases lay in between. This CDR3 is CSVDSSWGNTEAFF. CDR3 nucleotides: TGCAGCGTTGACAGTTCCTGGGGGAACACTGAAGCTTTCTTT.

The chain carries TRBV20-1 and TRBJ1-2, with D unresolved. The CDR3 extends over 15 amino acids. Germline lookup yields CDR1 DFQATT and CDR2 SNEGSKA (reference sequence). V was clipped by 0 bases and J by 5 bases, with 16 bases between them. The CDR3 spells CSARDGRGMAYGYTF. Here the CDR3 DNA reads TGCAGTGCTAGAGATGGGCGGGGAATGGCTTATGGCTACACCTTC.

This clonotype was counted many times. The gene calls are TRBV14 and TRBJ2-5; 8 bases line up with TRBD2. The CDR3 is 15 residues long. Germline trimming cut 2 bases from V and 1 base from J; bases unmatched to any gene: 3. Germline lookup yields CDR1 SGHDN and CDR2 FVKESK. CDR3 nucleotide sequence: TGTGCCAGCAGCCAACTTGCGGGGGGCCAAGAGACCCAGTACTTC. Protein: CASSQLAGGQETQYF.

The CDR3: CASSPGSGKSTDTQYF. The CDR3 nucleotides are TGCGCCAGCAGCCCCGGGAGCGGGAAGAGCACAGATACGCAGTATTTT. The rearrangement links TRBV4-3 to TRBJ2-3; 7 nucleotides line up with TRBD2. The CDR3 consists of 16 residues. Germline values: CDR1 LGHNA, CDR2 YSLEER. V lost 4 bases to trimming and J lost 0 bases; unmatched junction nucleotides: 7.

A few counts support this clonotype. The genes are TRBV4-3 and TRBJ2-1; D not certain. CDR1 and CDR2 from the germline V gene are LGHNA and YSLEER. V was trimmed by 3 bases and J by 2 bases, leaving 14 bases between them. The CDR3 covers 16 residues. Here the CDR3 DNA reads TGCGCCAGCAGCCAGTCAAGGTCTTCCCCCTACAATGAGCAGTTCTTC. Protein product: CASSQSRSSPYNEQFF.

The sample holds many counts of this clonotype. The chain recombines TRBV5-4 with TRBJ1-1; 7 nucleotides match TRBD1. Trimming took 3 bases from V and 8 from J; bases not matched to a gene: 10. The germline CDR1 and CDR2 sequences are SGHNT and YYREEE (reference sequence). The CDR3 is 14 amino acids. The CDR3 reads CASSSEQGRVEAFF. CDR3 nucleotides: TGTGCCAGCAGCTCGGAACAGGGGAGGGTCGAAGCTTTCTTT.

Many counts were recorded for this clonotype. The V and J genes are TRBV6-5 and TRBJ2-7, with TRBD1 identical over 7 bases. Germline V lookup: CDR1 MNHEY, CDR2 SVGAGI. The CDR3 extends over 13 amino acids. V lost 0 bases to trimming and J lost 5 bases; unmatched junction nucleotides: 1. The CDR3 nucleotides read TGTGCCAGCAGTTACTCAGGGGGCAACGAGCAGTACTTC. It translates to CASSYSGGNEQYF.

This clonotype was seen at least ten times. For the CDR3, the DNA is TGTGCCAGCAGCAACACCTACGAGCAGTACTTC. Translation: CASSNTYEQYF. The V gene is TRBV7-2, the J gene TRBJ2-7, with D uncertain. The germline V gene encodes CDR1 SGHTA and CDR2 FQGNSA. There are 11 residues in the CDR3. The V and J ends lost 5 bases and 2 bases respectively, with 4 bases between them.

This clonotype was seen ten or more times. The chain employs TRBV20-1 and TRBJ1-1; D gene unclear. There are 13 residues in the CDR3. Trimming took off 6 bases at V and 4 bases at J, with 15 bases between the two ends. Germline assignment: CDR1 DFQATT and CDR2 SNEGSKA (reference sequence). This CDR3 is CSAAPQVPTEAFF. Here the CDR3 DNA reads TGCAGTGCCGCGCCCCAGGTTCCCACTGAAGCTTTCTTT.

This chain joins TRBV3-1 and TRBJ1-2; D is unclear. Germline V gene lookup returns CDR1 LGHDT and CDR2 YNNKEL (reference sequence). V was trimmed by 2 bases and J by 0 bases, leaving 4 bases between them. This CDR3 has 13 amino acids. The CDR3 loop is CASSQTTNYGYTF. CDR3 in DNA: TGTGCCAGCAGCCAAACCACTAACTATGGCTACACCTTC.

This clonotype occurred a few times. The J gene is TRBJ2-5, the V gene TRBV5-1; perhaps TRBD1 as D (5 bases). In germline, CDR1 is SGHRS, CDR2 YFSETQ. CDR3 length: 14 amino acids. Trimming pared 0 bases from V and 1 base from J, leaving 7 bases between. CDR3 DNA: TGCGCCAGCAGCTTGGGACAGTCCCAAGAGACCCAGTACTTC. Amino acids: CASSLGQSQETQYF. Filled out from reference TRBV5-1 and TRBJ2-5, the complete variable domain reads KAGVTQTPRYLIKTRGQQVTLSCSPISGHRSVSWYQQTPGQGLQFLFEYFSETQRNKGNFPGRFSGRQFSNSRSEMNVSTLELGDSALYLCASSLGQSQETQYFGPGTRLLVL.

This clonotype appeared many times. The chain has TRBV19 and TRBJ2-2, with 8 bases fitting TRBD1. Germline trimming cut 7 bases from V and 4 bases from J; bases unmatched to any gene: 11. Germline CDR1 and CDR2: LNHDA and SQIVND (reference sequence). The CDR3 contains 16 residues. The CDR3 is CASNKPQGAGTGELFF. CDR3 bases: TGTGCCAGTAATAAACCTCAGGGGGCAGGCACCGGGGAGCTGTTTTTT.

Only a few counts were recorded for this clonotype. This chain uses TRBV4-3 with TRBJ2-5, with D perhaps TRBD1 (5 bases). Trimming removed 0 bases from V and 5 bases from J, with 16 bases in between. Germline loops: CDR1 LGHNA, CDR2 YSLEER. This CDR3 has 16 residues. Written as DNA, the CDR3 is TGCGCCAGCAGCCAAGAAGTTAGGGGTTCGAGCGAGACCCAGTACTTC. It specifies CASSQEVRGSSETQYF.

This clonotype was detected only a few times. The V and J genes are TRBV12-3 or TRBV12-4 and TRBJ1-5, with TRBD1 identical over 8 bases. The CDR3 length is 15 residues. The ends lost 5 bases at V and 5 bases at J; junction bases unmatched: 8. CDR3 loop: CASSPRTGRDQPQHF. The CDR3 coding sequence is TGTGCCAGCAGTCCCCGGACAGGGCGGGATCAGCCCCAGCATTTT.

The V call is TRBV20-1, the J call TRBJ2-3; 8 bases fit TRBD2. CDR1 and CDR2 from the germline V gene are DFQATT and SNEGSKA (reference sequence). The CDR3 spans 18 residues. Trimming cost V 5 bases and J 0 bases; bases outside gene matches: 16. The CDR3 loop is CSAGGSGSGGSSTDTQYF. Written as DNA, the CDR3 is TGCAGTGCTGGGGGCTCGGGAAGCGGGGGCTCTAGCACAGATACGCAGTATTTT.

This clonotype was observed many times. V is TRBV5-1 and J is TRBJ2-5, with D uncertain. Germline loops: CDR1 SGHRS, CDR2 YFSETQ. The length of the CDR3 is 14 residues. V gave up 4 bases and J gave up 2 bases, with 12 bases separating them. DNA for the CDR3: TGCGCCAGCAGCGGCGTCATACAACAAGAGACCCAGTACTTC. This gives the protein CASSGVIQQETQYF.

Ten or more counts support this clonotype. The germline gene is not matched at one end of the junction; a read error may be the cause. This chain's CDR3 is CASSLDSSDSENTIYF. The CDR3 DNA sequence: TGCGCCAGCAGCTTGGACAGTTCAGACTCTGAAAACACCATATATTTT. This chain joins TRBV5-1 and TRBJ1-3; D is uncertain. Looked up from germline, CDR1 is SGHRS and CDR2 is YFSETQ. The CDR3 extends over 16 amino acids.

Ten or more counts support this clonotype. CDR3 region: CASSLLLGEQYF. CDR3 sequence (DNA): TGTGCCAGCAGCTTATTGTTGGGAGAGCAGTACTTC. This chain uses TRBV7-9 with TRBJ2-7; no definite D call. CDR3 size: 12 residues. Per the germline V gene, CDR1 is SEHNR and CDR2 is FQNEAQ (reference sequence). V lost 2 bases and J lost 7, with 9 bases in between.

This clonotype was counted between two and nine times. The CDR3 region is CASSLGQDYVEQYF. In nucleotides, the CDR3 is TGCGCCAGCAGCTTGGGGCAGGACTACGTCGAGCAGTACTTC. The chain has TRBV5-1 and TRBJ2-7; TRBD2 is a possible D gene (6 bases). V shed 0 bases and J shed 6 bases, with 13 bases lying between them. The CDR3 is 14 amino acids. Germline CDR1 SGHRS, CDR2 YFSETQ.